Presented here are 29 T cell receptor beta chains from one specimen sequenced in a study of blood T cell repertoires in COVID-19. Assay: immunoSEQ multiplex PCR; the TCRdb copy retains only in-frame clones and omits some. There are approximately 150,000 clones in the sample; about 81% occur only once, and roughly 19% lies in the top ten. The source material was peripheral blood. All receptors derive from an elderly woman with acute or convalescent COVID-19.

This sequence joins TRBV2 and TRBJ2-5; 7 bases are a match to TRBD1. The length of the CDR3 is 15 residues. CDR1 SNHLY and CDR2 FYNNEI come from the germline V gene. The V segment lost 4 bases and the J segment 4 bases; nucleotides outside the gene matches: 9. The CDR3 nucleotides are TGTGCCAGCAGTGGGTACAGGGGCCCGACAGAGACCCAGTACTTC. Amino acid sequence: CASSGYRGPTETQYF.

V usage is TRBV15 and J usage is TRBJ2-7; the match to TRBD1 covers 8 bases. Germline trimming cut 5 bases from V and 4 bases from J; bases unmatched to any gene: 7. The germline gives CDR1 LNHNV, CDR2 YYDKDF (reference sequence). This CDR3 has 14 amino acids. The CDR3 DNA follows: TGTGCCACCAGCGCGTGGACAGGGATGTACGAGCAGTACTTC. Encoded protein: CATSAWTGMYEQYF.

In DNA form, the CDR3 reads TGTGCCAGCAGTCTGGACAATTCCAATCAGCCCCAGCATTTT. Translating gives CASSLDNSNQPQHF. This chain uses TRBV6-5 with TRBJ1-5, with D possibly matching TRBD1 (5 bases). This CDR3 comprises 14 residues. Trimming took 5 bases from V and 3 from J, leaving 11 bases between them. The germline gives CDR1 MNHEY, CDR2 SVGAGI.

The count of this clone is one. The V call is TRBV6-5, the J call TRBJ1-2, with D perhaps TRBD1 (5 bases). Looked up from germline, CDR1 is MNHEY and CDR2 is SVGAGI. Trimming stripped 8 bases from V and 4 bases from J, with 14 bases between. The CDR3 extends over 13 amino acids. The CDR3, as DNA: TGTGCCAGCTGGTGGGGCGACCTCTATGGCTACACCTTC. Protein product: CASWWGDLYGYTF.

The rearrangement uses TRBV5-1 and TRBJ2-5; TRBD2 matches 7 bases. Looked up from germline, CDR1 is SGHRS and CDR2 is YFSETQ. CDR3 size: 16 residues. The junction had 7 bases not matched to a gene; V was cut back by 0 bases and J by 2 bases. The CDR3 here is CASSLGGSSGQETQYF. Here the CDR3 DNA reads TGCGCCAGCAGCTTGGGCGGGAGTTCGGGACAAGAGACCCAGTACTTC.

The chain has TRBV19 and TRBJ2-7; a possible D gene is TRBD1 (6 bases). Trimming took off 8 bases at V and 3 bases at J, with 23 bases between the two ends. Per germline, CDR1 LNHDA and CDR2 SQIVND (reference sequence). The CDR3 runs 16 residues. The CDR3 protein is CASERRATGRGYEQYF. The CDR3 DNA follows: TGTGCCAGTGAACGTCGAGCGACAGGACGGGGCTACGAGCAGTACTTC. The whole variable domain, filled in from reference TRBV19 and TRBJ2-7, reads DGGITQSPKYLFRKEGQNVTLSCEQNLNHDAMYWYRQDPGQGLRLIYYSQIVNDFQKGDIAEGYSVSREKKESFPLTVTSAQKNPTAFYLCASERRATGRGYEQYFGPGTRLTVT.

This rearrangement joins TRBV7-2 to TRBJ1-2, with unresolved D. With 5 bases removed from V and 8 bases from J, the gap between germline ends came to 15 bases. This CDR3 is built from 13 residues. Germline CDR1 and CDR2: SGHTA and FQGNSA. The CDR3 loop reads CASSAQGLGGYTF. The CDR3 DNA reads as TGTGCCAGCAGCGCCCAAGGACTAGGGGGCTACACCTTC.

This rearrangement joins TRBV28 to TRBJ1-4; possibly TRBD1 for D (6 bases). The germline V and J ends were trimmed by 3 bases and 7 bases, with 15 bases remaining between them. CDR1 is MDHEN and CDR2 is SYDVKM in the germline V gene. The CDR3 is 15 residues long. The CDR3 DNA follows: TGTGCCAGCAGTTTCTTGGTAGGGGGAGCTGAAAAACTGTTTTTT. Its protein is CASSFLVGGAEKLFF.

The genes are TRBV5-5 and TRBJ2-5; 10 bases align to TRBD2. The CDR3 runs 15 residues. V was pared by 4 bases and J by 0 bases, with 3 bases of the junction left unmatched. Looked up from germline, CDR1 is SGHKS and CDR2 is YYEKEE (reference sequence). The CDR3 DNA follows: TGTGCCAGCAGCAGAGCGGGGGGGCACCAAGAGACCCAGTACTTC. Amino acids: CASSRAGGHQETQYF.

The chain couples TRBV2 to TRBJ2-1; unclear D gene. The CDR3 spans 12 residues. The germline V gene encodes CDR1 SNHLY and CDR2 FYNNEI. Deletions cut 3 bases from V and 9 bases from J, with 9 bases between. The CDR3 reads CASSEPSSEQFF. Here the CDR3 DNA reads TGTGCCAGCAGTGAGCCTAGTTCTGAGCAGTTCTTC.

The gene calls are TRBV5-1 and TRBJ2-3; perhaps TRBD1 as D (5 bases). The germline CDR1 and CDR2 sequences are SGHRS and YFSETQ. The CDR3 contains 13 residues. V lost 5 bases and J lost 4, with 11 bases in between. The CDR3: CASSRSGPDTQYF. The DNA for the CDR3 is TGCGCCAGCAGTCGGTCAGGGCCAGATACGCAGTATTTT.

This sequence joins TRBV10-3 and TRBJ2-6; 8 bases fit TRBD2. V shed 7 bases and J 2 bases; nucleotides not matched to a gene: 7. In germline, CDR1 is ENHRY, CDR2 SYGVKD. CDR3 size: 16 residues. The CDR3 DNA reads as TGTGCCATCACAATCGCGGGGGGCACTGGGGCCAACGTCCTGACTTTC. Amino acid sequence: CAITIAGGTGANVLTF.

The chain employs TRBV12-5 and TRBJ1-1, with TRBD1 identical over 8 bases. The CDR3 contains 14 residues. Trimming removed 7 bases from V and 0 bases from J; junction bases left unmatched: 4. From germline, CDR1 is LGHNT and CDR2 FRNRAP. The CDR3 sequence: CASDLTGVNTEAFF. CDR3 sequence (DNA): TGTGCTAGTGACTTGACAGGGGTGAACACTGAAGCTTTCTTT.

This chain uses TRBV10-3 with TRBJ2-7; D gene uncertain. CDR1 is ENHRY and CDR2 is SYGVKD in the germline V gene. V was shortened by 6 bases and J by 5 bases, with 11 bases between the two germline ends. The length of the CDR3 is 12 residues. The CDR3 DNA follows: TGTGCCATCAGCTCTGGCGGTGACGAGCAGTACTTC. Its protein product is CAISSGGDEQYF.

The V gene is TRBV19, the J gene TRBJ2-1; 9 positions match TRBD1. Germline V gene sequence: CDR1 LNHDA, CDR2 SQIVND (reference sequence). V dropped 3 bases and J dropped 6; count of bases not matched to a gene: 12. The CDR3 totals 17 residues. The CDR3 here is CASSMFTGTGKVNEQFF. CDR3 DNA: TGTGCCAGTAGTATGTTCACCGGGACAGGGAAGGTCAATGAGCAGTTCTTC.

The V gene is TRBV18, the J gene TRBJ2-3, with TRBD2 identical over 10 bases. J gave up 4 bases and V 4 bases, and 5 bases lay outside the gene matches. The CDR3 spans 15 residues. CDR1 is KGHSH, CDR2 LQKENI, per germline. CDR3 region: CASSLTSGVSDTQYF. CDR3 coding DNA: TGTGCCAGCTCACTAACTAGCGGGGTTTCAGATACGCAGTATTTT.

The CDR3 sequence: CASSARTSGRAGDTQYF. The CDR3 DNA sequence: TGTGCCAGCAGCGCCCGGACTAGCGGGAGGGCCGGGGATACGCAGTATTTT. The chain recombines TRBV3-1 (or the pseudogene TRBV3-2) with TRBJ2-3; 15 bases map to TRBD2. Germline CDR1 reads LGHDT; CDR2 reads YNNKEL (reference sequence). CDR3 size: 17 residues. V shed 5 bases and J 6 bases; nucleotides not matched to a gene: 9.

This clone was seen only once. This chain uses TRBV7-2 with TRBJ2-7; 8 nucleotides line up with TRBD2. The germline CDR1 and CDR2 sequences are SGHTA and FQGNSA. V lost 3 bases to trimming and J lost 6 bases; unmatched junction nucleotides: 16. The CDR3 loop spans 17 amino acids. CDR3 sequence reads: CASSFGRIGTSRSEQYF. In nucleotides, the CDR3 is TGTGCCAGCAGCTTTGGGAGAATAGGGACTAGTAGGTCCGAGCAGTACTTC.

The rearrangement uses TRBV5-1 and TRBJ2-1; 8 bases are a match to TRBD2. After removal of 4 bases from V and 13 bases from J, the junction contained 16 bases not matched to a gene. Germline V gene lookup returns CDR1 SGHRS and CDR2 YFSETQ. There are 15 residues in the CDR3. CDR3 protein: CASSVLAEVLAPQFF. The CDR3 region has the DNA TGCGCCAGCAGCGTACTAGCGGAGGTCCTCGCTCCCCAGTTCTTC.

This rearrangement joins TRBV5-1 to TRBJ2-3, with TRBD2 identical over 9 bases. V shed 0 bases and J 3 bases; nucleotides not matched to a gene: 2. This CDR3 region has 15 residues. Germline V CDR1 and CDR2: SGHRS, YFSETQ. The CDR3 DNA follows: TGCGCCAGCAGCTTGGTTAGCGGGAGTACAGATACGCAGTATTTT. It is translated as CASSLVSGSTDTQYF.

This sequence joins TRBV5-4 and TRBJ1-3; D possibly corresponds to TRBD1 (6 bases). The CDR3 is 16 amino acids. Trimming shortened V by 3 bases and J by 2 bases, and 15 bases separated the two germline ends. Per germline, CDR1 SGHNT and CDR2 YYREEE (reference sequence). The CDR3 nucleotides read TGTGCCAGCAGCTCTCGACAGGAATCCACTGGAAACACCATATATTTT. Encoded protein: CASSSRQESTGNTIYF.

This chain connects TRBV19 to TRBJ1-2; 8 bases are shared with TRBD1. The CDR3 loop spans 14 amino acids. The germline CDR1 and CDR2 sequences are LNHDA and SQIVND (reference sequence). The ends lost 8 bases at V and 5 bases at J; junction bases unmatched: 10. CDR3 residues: CASSYDRGIYGYTF. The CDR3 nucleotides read TGTGCCAGTTCTTACGACAGGGGAATTTATGGCTACACCTTC.

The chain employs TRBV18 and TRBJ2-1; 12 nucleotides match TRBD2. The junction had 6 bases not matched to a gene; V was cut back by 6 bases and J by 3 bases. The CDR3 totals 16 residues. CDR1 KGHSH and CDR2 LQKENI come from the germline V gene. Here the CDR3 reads CASSPGTSGLYNEQFF. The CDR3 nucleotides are TGTGCCAGCTCGCCGGGGACTAGCGGGCTCTACAATGAGCAGTTCTTC.

Here the CDR3 DNA reads TGTGCCAGCAGCCTGAACCAGGGGGTCGGAACCTACGAGCAGTACTTC. This translates into CASSLNQGVGTYEQYF. V gene TRBV27 combines with J gene TRBJ2-7; 7 bases are shared with TRBD1. The CDR3 runs to 16 residues. Germline V gene lookup returns CDR1 MNHEY and CDR2 SMNVEV (reference sequence). Trimming took 6 bases from V and 2 from J; bases not matched to a gene: 13.

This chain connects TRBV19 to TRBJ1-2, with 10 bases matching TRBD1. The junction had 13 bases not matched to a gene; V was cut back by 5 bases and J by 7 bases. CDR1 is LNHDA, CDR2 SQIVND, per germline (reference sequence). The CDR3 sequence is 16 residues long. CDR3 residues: CASSSQAGTGVGGYTF. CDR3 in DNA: TGTGCCAGTAGTTCCCAAGCCGGGACAGGGGTTGGTGGCTACACCTTC. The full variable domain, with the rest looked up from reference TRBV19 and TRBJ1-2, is DGGITQSPKYLFRKEGQNVTLSCEQNLNHDAMYWYRQDPGQGLRLIYYSQIVNDFQKGDIAEGYSVSREKKESFPLTVTSAQKNPTAFYLCASSSQAGTGVGGYTFGSGTRLTVV.

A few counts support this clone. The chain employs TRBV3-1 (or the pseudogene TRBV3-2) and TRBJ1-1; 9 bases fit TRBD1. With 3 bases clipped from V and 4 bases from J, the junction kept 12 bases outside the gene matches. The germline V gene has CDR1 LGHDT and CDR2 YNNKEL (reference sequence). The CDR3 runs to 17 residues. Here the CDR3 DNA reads TGTGCCAGCAGCCAGGCTAGAACCGGGACAGGGAGCACTGAAGCTTTCTTT. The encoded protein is CASSQARTGTGSTEAFF.

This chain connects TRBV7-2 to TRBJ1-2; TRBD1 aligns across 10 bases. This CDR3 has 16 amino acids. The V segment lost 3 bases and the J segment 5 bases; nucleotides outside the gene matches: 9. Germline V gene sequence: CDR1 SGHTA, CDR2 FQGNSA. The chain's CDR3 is CASSFPGQGVKYGYTF. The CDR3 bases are TGTGCCAGCAGCTTCCCAGGACAGGGGGTGAAGTATGGCTACACCTTC.

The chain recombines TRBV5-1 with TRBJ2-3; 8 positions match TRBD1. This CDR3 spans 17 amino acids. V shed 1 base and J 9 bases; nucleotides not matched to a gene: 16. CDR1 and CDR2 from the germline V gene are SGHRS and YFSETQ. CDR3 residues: CASSLIGGQGAIGTQYF. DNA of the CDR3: TGCGCCAGCAGCTTGATCGGAGGCCAGGGGGCGATCGGGACGCAGTATTTT. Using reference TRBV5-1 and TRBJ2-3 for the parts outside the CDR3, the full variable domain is KAGVTQTPRYLIKTRGQQVTLSCSPISGHRSVSWYQQTPGQGLQFLFEYFSETQRNKGNFPGRFSGRQFSNSRSEMNVSTLELGDSALYLCASSLIGGQGAIGTQYFGPGTRLTVL.

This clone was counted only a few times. CDR3 region: CASRPDREWNNEQFF. The CDR3 region has the DNA TGTGCCAGCAGGCCGGACAGGGAGTGGAACAATGAGCAGTTCTTC. V and J are TRBV28 and TRBJ2-1; 8 bases fit TRBD1. J was trimmed by 5 bases and V by 6 bases; bases with no gene match: 9. Germline values: CDR1 MDHEN, CDR2 SYDVKM. The CDR3 extends over 15 amino acids.